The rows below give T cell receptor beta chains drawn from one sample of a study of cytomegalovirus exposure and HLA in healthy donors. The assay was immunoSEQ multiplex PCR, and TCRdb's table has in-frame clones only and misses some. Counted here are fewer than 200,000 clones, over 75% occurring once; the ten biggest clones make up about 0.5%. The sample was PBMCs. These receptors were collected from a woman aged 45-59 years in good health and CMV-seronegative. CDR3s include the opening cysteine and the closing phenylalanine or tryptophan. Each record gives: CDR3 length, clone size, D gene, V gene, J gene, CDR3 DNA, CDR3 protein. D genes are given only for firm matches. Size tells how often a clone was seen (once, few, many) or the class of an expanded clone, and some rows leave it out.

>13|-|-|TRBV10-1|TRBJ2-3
TGCGCCAGCCCCGCGGGGAGCACAGATACGCAGTATTTT
CASPAGSTDTQYF
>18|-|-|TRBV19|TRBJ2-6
TGTGCCAGTACCCACCCGACCTCGGAGTTTTCTGGGGCCAACGTCCTGACTTTC
CASTHPTSEFSGANVLTF
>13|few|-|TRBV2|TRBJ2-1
TGTGCCAGCGGGAGGGGGGATTACAATGAGCAGTTCTTC
CASGRGDYNEQFF
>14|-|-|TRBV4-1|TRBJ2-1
TGCGCCAGCAGCCAAATGGGGCCCCTGGATGAGCAGTTCTTC
CASSQMGPLDEQFF
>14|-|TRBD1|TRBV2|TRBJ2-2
TGTGCCACCCCGGGACAGGGGTCCACCGGGGAGCTGTTTTTT
CATPGQGSTGELFF
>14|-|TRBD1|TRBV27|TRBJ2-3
TGTGCCAGCGCCGGGACAGGGTATTCAGATACGCAGTATTTT
CASAGTGYSDTQYF
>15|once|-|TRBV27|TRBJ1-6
TGTGCCAGCAGGTTAGTGGGCTTGTATAATTCACCCCTCCACTTT
CASRLVGLYNSPLHF
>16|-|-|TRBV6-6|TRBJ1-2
TGTGCCAGCAGCCTAATTGTAGGGGTCAGGAACTATGGCTACACCTTC
CASSLIVGVRNYGYTF
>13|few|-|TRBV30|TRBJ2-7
TGTGCCTGGAGTAGTAACATCGGGGGCGAGCAGTACTTC
CAWSSNIGGEQYF
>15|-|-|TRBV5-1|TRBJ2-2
TGCGCCAGCAGCTTGACCAGGGCTAACACCGGGGAGCTGTTTTTT
CASSLTRANTGELFF
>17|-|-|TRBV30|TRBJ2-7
TGTGCCTGGAGTGGTAAAGACTTTGGCCCGAGGTCCTACGAGCAGTACTTC
CAWSGKDFGPRSYEQYF
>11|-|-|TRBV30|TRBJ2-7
TGTGCCTGGAAACTTGCGGGCGAGCAGTACTTC
CAWKLAGEQYF
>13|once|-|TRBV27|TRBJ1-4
TGTGCCAGCAGTTTAAATCGGGGTGAAAAACTGTTTTTT
CASSLNRGEKLFF
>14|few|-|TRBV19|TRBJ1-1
TGTGCCAGTAGTATCCCCACAGAGCCCACTGAAGCTTTCTTT
CASSIPTEPTEAFF
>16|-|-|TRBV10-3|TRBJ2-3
TGTGCCATCAGTTGGGGGCTCTTCTCGGGGACAGATACGCAGTATTTT
CAISWGLFSGTDTQYF
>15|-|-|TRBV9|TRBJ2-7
TGTGCCAGCAGCACCTCGGCGGTAAGCTCCTACGAGCAGTACTTC
CASSTSAVSSYEQYF
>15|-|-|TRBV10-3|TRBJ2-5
TGTGCCATCAGTGAGTCGGCAGGGGTTGGGGAGACCCAGTACTTC
CAISESAGVGETQYF
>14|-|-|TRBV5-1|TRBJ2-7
TGCGCCAGCAGTTTGTCAGCGGCCACCTACGAGCAGTACTTC
CASSLSAATYEQYF
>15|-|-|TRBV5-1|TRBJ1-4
TGCGCCAGCAGCTCCGGGACAACAACTAATGAAAAACTGTTTTTT
CASSSGTTTNEKLFF
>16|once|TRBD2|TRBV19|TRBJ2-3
TGTGCCAGTAGTATAAGGAGTAGCGGGAGAACAGATACGCAGTATTTT
CASSIRSSGRTDTQYF
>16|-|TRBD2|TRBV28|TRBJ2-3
TGTGCCAGCAGTGCCTACCCCGGGACTAGAAGAGATACGCAGTATTTT
CASSAYPGTRRDTQYF
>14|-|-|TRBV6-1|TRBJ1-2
TGTGCCAGCAGTGAAGTCGACAGGCTCTATGGCTACACCTTC
CASSEVDRLYGYTF
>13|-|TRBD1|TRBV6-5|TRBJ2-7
TGTGCCAGCAGTTTGGACAGGGTCTACGAGCAGTACTTC
CASSLDRVYEQYF
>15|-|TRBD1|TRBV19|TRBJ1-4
TGTGCCAGCGGAGCTCAGGGGGCAACTAATGAAAAACTGTTTTTT
CASGAQGATNEKLFF
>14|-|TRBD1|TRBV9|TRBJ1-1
TGTGCCAGCAGCGTAGGCACAGGGGTCACTGAAGCTTTCTTT
CASSVGTGVTEAFF
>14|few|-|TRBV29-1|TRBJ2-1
TGCAGCATCTGGACAGCCGGCTCCTACAATGAGCAGTTCTTC
CSIWTAGSYNEQFF
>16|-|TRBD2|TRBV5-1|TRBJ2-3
TGCGCCAGCAGCTTAGGTAGCGGGGGGCCCACAGATACGCAGTATTTT
CASSLGSGGPTDTQYF
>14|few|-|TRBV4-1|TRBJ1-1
TGCGCCAGCAGCCAATTCGGGGTCCGTGCTGAAGCTTTCTTT
CASSQFGVRAEAFF
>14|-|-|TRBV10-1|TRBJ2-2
TGCGCCAGCAGCCGCAGGGCGAACACCGGGGAGCTGTTTTTT
CASSRRANTGELFF
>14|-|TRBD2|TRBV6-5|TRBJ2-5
TGTGCCAGCAGCTCCGGGACTAAGGAGAAGACCCAGTACTTC
CASSSGTKEKTQYF
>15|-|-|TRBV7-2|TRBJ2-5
TGTGCCAGCAGCTTATCTAGGGGCGGGGTGGAGACCCAGTACTTC
CASSLSRGGVETQYF
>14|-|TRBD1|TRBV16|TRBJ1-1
TGTGCCAGCAAACGGACAGGAACGAACACTGAAGCTTTCTTT
CASKRTGTNTEAFF
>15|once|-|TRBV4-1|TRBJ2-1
TGCGCCAGCAGCCCCACCCTAGGTTCCTACAATGAGCAGTTCTTC
CASSPTLGSYNEQFF
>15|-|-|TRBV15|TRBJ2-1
TGTGCCACCAGCAGACCGGACTATCTCTACAATGAGCAGTTCTTC
CATSRPDYLYNEQFF
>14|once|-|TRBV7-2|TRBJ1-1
TGTGCCAGCAGCTCCCGACAGAGGAACACTGAAGCTTTCTTT
CASSSRQRNTEAFF
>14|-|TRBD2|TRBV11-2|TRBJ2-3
TGTGCCAGCAGTTCCACTAGCGAGGGGGATACGCAGTATTTT
CASSSTSEGDTQYF
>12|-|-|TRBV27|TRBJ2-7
TGTGCCAGCAGTTTAGGCGGCCACGAGCAGTACTTC
CASSLGGHEQYF
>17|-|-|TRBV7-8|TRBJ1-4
TGTGCCAGCAGCTTAGCGAGATTCGGCAGGGAGGGGGAAAAACTGTTTTTT
CASSLARFGREGEKLFF
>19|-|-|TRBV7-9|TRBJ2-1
TGTGCCAGCAGCCCAAGGGTTAGTGGGGGGAGTGGATCCTACAATGAGCAGTTCTTC
CASSPRVSGGSGSYNEQFF
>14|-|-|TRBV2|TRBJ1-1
TGTGCCAGCACAATGGGGGCCCTGACCCTTGAAGCTTTCTTT
CASTMGALTLEAFF
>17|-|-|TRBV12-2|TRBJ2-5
TGTGCAAGTCGCTTAGTTTTTGCGGGAGACCTAAAAGAGACCCAGTACTTC
CASRLVFAGDLKETQYF
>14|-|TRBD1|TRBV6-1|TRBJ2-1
TGTGCCAGCAGCTGGACAGGGAATGACAATGAGCAGTTCTTC
CASSWTGNDNEQFF
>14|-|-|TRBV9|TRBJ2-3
TGTGCCAGCAGCGTAGGGGGAGGCGGAGATACGCAGTATTTT
CASSVGGGGDTQYF
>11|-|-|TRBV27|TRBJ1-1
TGTGCCAGCAGTTCGACAGGCGAAGCTTTCTTT
CASSSTGEAFF
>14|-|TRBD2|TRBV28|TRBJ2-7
TGTGCCAGCAGACCGGGACTAGTATCCCACGAGCAGTACTTC
CASRPGLVSHEQYF